The T cell receptor beta chain under discussion was sequenced for a study of monozygotic twins with inflammatory bowel disease. CDR3 length equals 15 residues. The germline gives CDR1 SGHDT, CDR2 YYEEEE. Making cDNA involved eight separate reactions per sample. Researchers put TCRalpha and TCRbeta cDNA through two nested PCRs lasting roughly 15 and 9 cycles. TCRdb re-called the 5' RACE reads; one entry per CDR3 protein, DNA not given. Here the sample table reports about 380,000 distinct CDR3 sequences. The sequence came from a human donor with ulcerative colitis or Crohn's disease, or a healthy co-twin of an affected twin (not recorded which). Sequencing used blood. This chain uses TRBV5-6 with TRBJ2-7; TCRdb calls TRBD1, which cannot be checked without DNA. The chain's CDR3 is CASSRYSSPGYEQYF. Complete variable domain (other parts from reference TRBV5-6 and TRBJ2-7): DAGVTQSPTHLIKTRGQQVTLRCSPKSGHDTVSWYQQALGQGPQFIFQYYEEEERQRGNFPDRFSGHQFPNYSSELNVNALLLGDSALYLCASSRYSSPGYEQYFGPGTRLTVT.